The sequence of this T cell receptor (beta chain) was determined in a study of blood T cell repertoires in COVID-19. About the study: Collection of acute and convalescent COVID-19 samples took place in the United States, Italy and Spain. Sample material is recorded as cDNA or gDNA derived from T cells, B-cell-depleted T cells, or PBMCs.

With regard to this clone: At one of its ends the junction is not consistent with the germline gene, which may arise from a read error.

The CDR3 is made up of 15 amino acids. CDR1 and CDR2 from the germline V gene are SGHTA and FQGTGA. Original analysis: Reference gene primer amplification yielded estimated nucleated cell counts. TCRdb's table, derived via immunoSEQ multiplex PCR, lists solely in-frame clones and lacks some. That table gives V, J and clone size, and the DNA gave D and trimming. The sample yields about 190,000 clones, nearly 90% seen once. The chain couples TRBV7-3 to TRBJ1-2; TRBD1 is a possible D gene (5 bases). The source of this sequence is a man in his sixties with active or convalescent COVID-19. Source material: peripheral blood. The CDR3 bases are TGTGCCAGCAGTTTAAATGGGCAGGGAAACTATGGCTACACCTTC. It encodes CASSLNGQGNYGYTF.